A selection of T cell receptor beta chains follows, all from one sample in a study of CD8 T cells in Susac syndrome. TCRdb called the immunoSEQ multiplex PCR reads again in MiXCR, with one record for every CDR3 protein. The table lists 150,000 to 200,000 distinct CDR3 sequences, around 94% of them singletons. The sequencing sample was made of CD4+ T cells from PBMCs. The origin of the receptors is a human donor in good health. The CDR3 runs from the conserved cysteine through the conserved F or W. The D gene is left open where the match is weak. Clone size is not always given. Where it is, it says once, few, many or a class for expanded clones.

>TRBD2|TRBV18|.|TRBJ2-7
TGTGCCAGCTCTCAGACTAGCGGCACTTCATACGAGCAGTACTTC
CASSQTSGTSYEQYF
>.|TRBV7-6|.|TRBJ2-7
TGTGCCAGCAGCTTAGCGCACGGGGCGGTGTACGAGCAGTACTTC
CASSLAHGAVYEQYF
>TRBD2|TRBV20-1|.|TRBJ2-7
TGCAGTGCTACCCGGTATCCTAGCGGGACCTACGAGCAGTACTTC
CSATRYPSGTYEQYF
>.|TRBV2|.|TRBJ1-4
TGTGCCAGCAGTGAAGCCACCGGGAGATTGAATGAAAAACTGTTTTTT
CASSEATGRLNEKLFF
>.|TRBV15|.|TRBJ1-2
TGTGCCACCAGCAGCAAACTTCTCAACTATGGCTACACCTTC
CATSSKLLNYGYTF
>.|TRBV29-1|.|TRBJ1-5
TGCAGCGCTGAACCTGGGCAGGGTCAGCCCCAGCATTTT
CSAEPGQGQPQHF
>.|TRBV20-1|.|TRBJ1-1
TGCAGTGCTAGAGACTGGAGAGGGGCTTTCTTT
CSARDWRGAFF
>TRBD1|TRBV23-1|.|TRBJ2-7
TGCGCCAGCAGCACAGGGGGACAGGGCGAGGAGCAGTACTTC
CASSTGGQGEEQYF
>TRBD2|TRBV6-5|.|TRBJ2-7
TGTGCCAGCAGTACCCTAGCGGGGGGGAACGAGCAGTACTTC
CASSTLAGGNEQYF
>.|TRBV20-1|.|TRBJ2-5
TGCAGTGCTAGCGCCGGGACTCTCCAAGAGACCCAGTACTTC
CSASAGTLQETQYF
>.|TRBV19|.|TRBJ1-5
TGTGCCAGCGCAGGGGCGAGCAATCAGCCCCAGCATTTT
CASAGASNQPQHF
>.|TRBV12-3/TRBV12-4|.|TRBJ1-5
TGTGCCAGCAGTTTAGCGCTGGGGATGGCGCAGCCCCAGCATTTT
CASSLALGMAQPQHF
>.|TRBV19|.|TRBJ1-2
TGTGCCAGTAGCGAAGCAGGGACGGGCTACACCTTC
CASSEAGTGYTF
>TRBD1|TRBV7-2|.|TRBJ1-2
TGTGCCAGCGCCCGGGACAGGGGAAACTATGGCTACACCTTC
CASARDRGNYGYTF
>.|TRBV4-3|.|TRBJ2-6
TGCGCCAGCAGCCAAGAATCTCTCGGAAATGGGGCCAACGTCCTGACTTTC
CASSQESLGNGANVLTF
>.|TRBV29-1|.|TRBJ1-1
TGCAGCTCCCTCGGGCGGGGACCCACTGAAGCTTTCTTT
CSSLGRGPTEAFF
>.|TRBV7-3|once|TRBJ2-3
TGTGCCAGCAGCTTGGAACCTGACCTGATCACAGATACGCAGTATTTT
CASSLEPDLITDTQYF
>TRBD1|TRBV29-1|.|TRBJ2-3
TGCAGTCTGACAGGGGCCGGCGGAGATACGCAGTATTTT
CSLTGAGGDTQYF
>.|TRBV14|.|TRBJ2-7
TGTGCCAGCAGCCAAGTGTCGAGGGTCGGGCAGTACTTC
CASSQVSRVGQYF
>.|TRBV19|.|TRBJ2-7
TGTGCCAGTAGGCAGGACGGGCGCGTCGAGCAGTACTTC
CASRQDGRVEQYF
>.|TRBV3-1|.|TRBJ2-2
TGTGCCAGCAGCCAAGACTCCGGGGAGCTGTTTTTT
CASSQDSGELFF
>.|TRBV3-1|.|TRBJ2-7
TGTGCCAGCAGCCAGACGGACGGAGCCTACGAGCAGTACTTC
CASSQTDGAYEQYF
>.|TRBV20-1|.|TRBJ2-1
TGCAGTGCTAGTGGCATCAATGAGCAGTTCTTC
CSASGINEQFF
>.|TRBV20-1|.|TRBJ1-1
TGCAGTGCTAGCTCCCGGTCGAACACTGAAGCTTTCTTT
CSASSRSNTEAFF
>.|TRBV3-1|.|TRBJ2-1
TGTGCCAGCAGCCAAGATATGGCGTCTGAGAACAATGAGCAGTTCTTC
CASSQDMASENNEQFF
>TRBD1|TRBV28|once|TRBJ2-1
TGTGCCAGCAGCCCGGGACAGCGCTACAATGAGCAGTTCTTC
CASSPGQRYNEQFF
>.|TRBV15|.|TRBJ2-7
TGTGCCACCAGCAGAGATCGACAGACTAACTACGAGCAGTACTTC
CATSRDRQTNYEQYF
>.|TRBV5-6|.|TRBJ2-2
TGTGCCAGCAGCTGGGGGGACACCGGGGAGCTGTTTTTT
CASSWGDTGELFF
>.|TRBV20-1|.|TRBJ1-1
TGCAGTGCTAGTTCAAACACTGAAGCTTTCTTT
CSASSNTEAFF
>.|TRBV3-1|.|TRBJ1-1
TGTGCCAGCAGCCGTACGAACACTGAAGCTTTCTTT
CASSRTNTEAFF
>TRBD1|TRBV20-1|.|TRBJ1-5
TGCAGTGCTATTGGACAGGAGGATCAGCCCCAGCATTTT
CSAIGQEDQPQHF
>.|TRBV29-1|.|TRBJ2-1
TGCAGCGTCGGGACCGGCTACAATGAGCAGTTCTTC
CSVGTGYNEQFF
>TRBD1|TRBV30|.|TRBJ1-5
TGTGCCTGGAGTCCCCTCGACAGGGGGGCTGACAATCAGCCCCAGCATTTT
CAWSPLDRGADNQPQHF
>.|TRBV5-6|.|TRBJ1-1
TGTGCCAGCAGCTTGATCTCGGACACTGAAGCTTTCTTT
CASSLISDTEAFF
>.|TRBV27|.|TRBJ1-5
TGTGCCAGCAGTTTACAGGGACCTAGCAATCAGCCCCAGCATTTT
CASSLQGPSNQPQHF
>.|TRBV7-6|.|TRBJ2-1
TGTGCCAGCAGCCTCTCCCACCGGGGAAATGAGCAGTTCTTC
CASSLSHRGNEQFF
>.|TRBV20-1|.|TRBJ2-6
TGCAGTGCTAGTTCCTCGTCTGGGGCCAACGTCCTGACTTTC
CSASSSSGANVLTF
>TRBD1|TRBV2|.|TRBJ1-6
TGTGCCAGCAGTGTAGAAGCGGACAGGGTTTCACCCCTCCACTTT
CASSVEADRVSPLHF
>TRBD1|TRBV28|.|TRBJ2-7
TGTGCCAGCAGTCTAGGGACAGTTGAGTACTTC
CASSLGTVEYF
>.|TRBV4-3|.|TRBJ2-1
TGCGCCAGCAGCCAAGAGAGCACGGGACTTCGCTACAATGAGCAGTTCTTC
CASSQESTGLRYNEQFF